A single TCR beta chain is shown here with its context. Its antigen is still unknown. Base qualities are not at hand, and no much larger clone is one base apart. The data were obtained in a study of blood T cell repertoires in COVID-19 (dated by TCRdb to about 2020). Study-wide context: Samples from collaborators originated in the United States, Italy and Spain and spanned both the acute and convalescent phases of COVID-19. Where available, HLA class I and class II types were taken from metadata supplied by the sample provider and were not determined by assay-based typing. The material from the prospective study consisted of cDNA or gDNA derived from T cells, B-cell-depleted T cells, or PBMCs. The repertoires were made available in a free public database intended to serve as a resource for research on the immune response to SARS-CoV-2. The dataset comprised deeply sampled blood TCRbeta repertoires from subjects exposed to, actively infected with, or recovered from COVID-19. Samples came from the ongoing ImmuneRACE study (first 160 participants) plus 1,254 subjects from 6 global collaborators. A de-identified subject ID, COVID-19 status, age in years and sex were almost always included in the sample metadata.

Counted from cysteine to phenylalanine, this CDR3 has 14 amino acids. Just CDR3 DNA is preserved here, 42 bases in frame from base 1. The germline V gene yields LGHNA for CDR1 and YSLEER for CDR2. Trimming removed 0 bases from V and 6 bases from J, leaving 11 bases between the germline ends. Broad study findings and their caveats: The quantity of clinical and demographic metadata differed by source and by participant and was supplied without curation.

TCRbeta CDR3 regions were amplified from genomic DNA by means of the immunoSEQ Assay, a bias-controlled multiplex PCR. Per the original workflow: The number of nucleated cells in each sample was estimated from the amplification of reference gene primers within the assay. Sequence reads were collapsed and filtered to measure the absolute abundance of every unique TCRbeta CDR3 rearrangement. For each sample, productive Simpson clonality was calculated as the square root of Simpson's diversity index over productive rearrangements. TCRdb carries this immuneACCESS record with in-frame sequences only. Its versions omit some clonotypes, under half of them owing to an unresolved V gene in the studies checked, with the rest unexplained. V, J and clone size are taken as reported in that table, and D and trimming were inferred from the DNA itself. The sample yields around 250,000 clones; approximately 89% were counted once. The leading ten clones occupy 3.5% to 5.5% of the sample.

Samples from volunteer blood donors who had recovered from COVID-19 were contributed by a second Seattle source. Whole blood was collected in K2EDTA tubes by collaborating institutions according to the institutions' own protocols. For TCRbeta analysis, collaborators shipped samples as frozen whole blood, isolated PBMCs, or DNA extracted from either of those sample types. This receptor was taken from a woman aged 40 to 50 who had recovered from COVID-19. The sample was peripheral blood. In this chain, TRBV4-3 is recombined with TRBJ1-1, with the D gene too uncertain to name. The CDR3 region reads CASSQDSRRAEAFF. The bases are TGCGCCAGCAGCCAAGATAGCAGGCGGGCTGAAGCTTTCTTT.